This T cell receptor (beta chain) was identified during a study of cytotoxic CD8 clonotypes in ibrutinib-treated CLL. About the study: Partial response occurred in about 25 patients and complete response in 2; at median about 70 months, approximately 14 remained remitted and about 12 progressed. Study-wide points: Clonality, elevated at ibrutinib response, dropped back toward baseline at progression.

Germline V gene data show CDR1 as SGHNT and CDR2 as YYREEE (reference sequence). The CDR3 has 14 amino acids. Trimming left V 0 bases short and J 4 bases short, with 10 bases between. Details on this clone: Antigen unknown.

The intended depth for sequencing was 1 in 200,000 to 1 in 1 million T cells. Some clones are missing from TCRdb's copy, which holds only in-frame ones; the method was immunoSEQ multiplex PCR. Of over 250,000 clones listed, roughly four fifths are singletons. The sequence was collected from a human donor with chronic lymphocytic leukemia. Specimen: PBMCs, collected at disease progression, from a patient treated with ibrutinib. The V call is TRBV5-4, the J call TRBJ1-1, with a weak D call TRBD1 (5 bases). In DNA form, the CDR3 reads TGTGCCAGCAGCTTGGATGGGGGTGGCACTGAAGCTTTCTTT. This translates into CASSLDGGGTEAFF.